The following is a T cell receptor beta chain sequence with its context. The antigen is not known. The sample originates from a study of blood T cells in healthy people across ages. Study-wide results and limits: Long-lived donors exceeded aged donors in naive CD4+ cells and diversity. Diversity of TCR beta per million T cells declined in a roughly linear way with age. The unknown donor CMV status may have confounded expanded clonotype changes. It was held that the diversity estimates obtained from one million T cells were underestimates.

A sample-barcoded 5' primer and a J-beta primer mix were used in a second PCR of about 7 to 11 cycles. TCRdb redid the calling of the 5' RACE reads with MiXCR, one entry per CDR3 protein. The table includes around 500,000 distinct CDR3 sequences, about 45% detected once. The CDR3 is 15 amino acids. The V gene's germline CDR1 is SGHNT and CDR2 YYREEE (reference sequence). The ends lost 3 bases at V and 2 bases at J; junction bases unmatched: 8. The rearrangement links TRBV5-4 to TRBJ2-7; TRBD2 matches 7 bases. This receptor was obtained from an elderly man in good health. Specimen: blood. The CDR3 sequence: CASSSAGTTTYEQYF. CDR3 sequence (DNA): TGTGCCAGCAGCTCCGCCGGGACTACCACCTACGAGCAGTACTTC.